This record covers a single T cell receptor delta chain. Its antigen is still unknown. TCRdb's protein for this DNA is that of a much larger clone and differs from the translation at residue 11, likely a read error; the protein shown is the DNA translation. TCRdb called clones from the multiplex PCR reads again using CATT. The sample lists 85,000 to 95,000 delta-chain clones; under 1.5% were seen once. Gammadelta T cells were flow-sorted from PBMC into Vgamma9/Vdelta2+ and Vdelta2-negative populations for bulk analysis. CDR3 size: 23 residues. Germline loops: CDR1 TSWWSYY, CDR2 QGS. V was clipped by 2 bases and J by 8 bases, with 42 bases between them. These data belong to a study of γδ T cells in repeated Plasmodium falciparum infection. About the research overall: Malian children with intense seasonal malaria exposure were compared with matched Australian children. Malian repertoires were sampled cross-sectionally without transmission and longitudinally through febrile malaria. Notes on the study in general: Malian donors came from one small rural village, predominantly one ethnic group. Repeated controlled infections reportedly drove waves of new clonotype selection in Vdelta2-negative, mostly Vdelta1+, gammadelta repertoires.

The sequenced sample consisted of gamma-delta T cells from blood. This clonotype was sampled from a pool of human donors (malaria-infected and uninfected, not separated). The chain is built from TRDV1 and TRDJ1; D may be TRDD2 or TRDD3 (5 bases each). The J gene was not available in TCRdb and was assigned here by matching the DNA to germline segments. CDR3 DNA: TGTGCTCTTGGGGAAGTCTGGACTTCCCTCGGCCCTTTTCGAACTGGCATCTCACGAAAACTCATCTTT. As protein: CALGEVWTSLGPFRTGISRKLIF.